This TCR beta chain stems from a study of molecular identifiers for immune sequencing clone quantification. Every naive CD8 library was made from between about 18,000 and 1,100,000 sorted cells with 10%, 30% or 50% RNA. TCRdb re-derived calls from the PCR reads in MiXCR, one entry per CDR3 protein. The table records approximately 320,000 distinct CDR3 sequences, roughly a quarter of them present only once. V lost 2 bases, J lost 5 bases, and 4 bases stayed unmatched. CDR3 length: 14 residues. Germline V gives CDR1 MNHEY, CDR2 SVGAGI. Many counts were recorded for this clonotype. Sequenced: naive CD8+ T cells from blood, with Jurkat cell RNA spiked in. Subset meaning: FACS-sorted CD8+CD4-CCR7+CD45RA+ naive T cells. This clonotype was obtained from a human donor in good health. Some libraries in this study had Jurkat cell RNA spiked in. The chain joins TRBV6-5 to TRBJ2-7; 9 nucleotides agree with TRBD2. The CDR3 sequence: CASSYGTSSNEQYF. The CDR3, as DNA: TGTGCCAGCAGTTACGGGACTAGCAGCAACGAGCAGTACTTC.